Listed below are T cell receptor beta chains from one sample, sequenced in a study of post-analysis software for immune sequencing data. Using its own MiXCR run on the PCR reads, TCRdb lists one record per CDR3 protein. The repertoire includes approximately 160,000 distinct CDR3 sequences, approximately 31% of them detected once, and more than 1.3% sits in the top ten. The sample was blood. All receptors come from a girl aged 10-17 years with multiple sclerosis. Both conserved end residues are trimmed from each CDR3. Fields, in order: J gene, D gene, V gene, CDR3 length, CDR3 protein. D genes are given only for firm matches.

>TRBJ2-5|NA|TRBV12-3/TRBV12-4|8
ASSFKRSY
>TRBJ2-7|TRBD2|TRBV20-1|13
SARDRRTSSYEQY
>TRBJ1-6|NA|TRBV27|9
ASGAGVPLH
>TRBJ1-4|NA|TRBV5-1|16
ASSSVPGRGAVGEKLF
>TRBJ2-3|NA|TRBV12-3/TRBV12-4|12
ASSSWGRADTQY
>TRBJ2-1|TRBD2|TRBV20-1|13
SARVTGLAFNEQF
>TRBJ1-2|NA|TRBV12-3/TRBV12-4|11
ASSVEGNYGYT
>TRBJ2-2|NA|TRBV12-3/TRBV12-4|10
AIQGNTGELF
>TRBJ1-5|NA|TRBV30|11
AWSAWGNQPQH
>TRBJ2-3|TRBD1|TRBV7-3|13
ASSPGQGGTDTQY
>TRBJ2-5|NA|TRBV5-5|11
ASSLDLTVGQY
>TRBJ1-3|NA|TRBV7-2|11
ASSLGPENTIY
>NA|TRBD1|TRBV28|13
ASSSPSGGRETQY
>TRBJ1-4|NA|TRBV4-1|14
ASSQFRQATNEKLF
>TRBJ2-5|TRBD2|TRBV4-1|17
ASSQDKTVAGGTSYKQY
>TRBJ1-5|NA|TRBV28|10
ASSLVGQPQH
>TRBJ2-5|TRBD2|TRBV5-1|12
ASSSWAGVETQY